This TCR beta chain was found in a study of blood T cell repertoires in COVID-19. Study-level background: Both acute and convalescent COVID-19 samples were obtained from the United States, Italy and Spain.

Germline CDR1 MDHEN, CDR2 SYDVKM. Trimming shortened V by 3 bases and J by 0 bases, and 10 bases separated the two germline ends. This CDR3 has 15 residues. This table comes from immunoSEQ multiplex PCR, and its TCRdb copy is limited to in-frame clones, with some not included. This sample carries around 64,000 clones, around 66% of them seen once, and the ten largest clones take around 54%. All enrollees were roughly 18 to 89 years old and from 25 or so US areas. Clinical history as reported by participants underpinned cohort assignment. Exposed volunteers were people who met a COVID-19 case within 2 weeks before study entry.

Input material: PBMCs or T cells enriched from blood (not recorded which). The J gene is TRBJ2-3, the V gene TRBV28; no definite D call. This receptor was identified in a woman in her fifties or sixties who had been exposed to COVID-19. This CDR3 is CASSFAAFSTDTQYF. For the CDR3, the DNA is TGTGCCAGCAGTTTTGCGGCGTTTAGCACAGATACGCAGTATTTT.